This T cell receptor (beta chain) was observed in a study of CD8 T cells in ankylosing spondylitis (dated by TCRdb to about 2017). With regard to the full study: To find TCR variants linked to disease, the study profiled T cell receptor beta repertoires in ankylosing spondylitis patients and healthy donors. Peripheral blood was sampled, and synovial fluid was also collected from ankylosing spondylitis patients. The whole study cohort included about a hundred healthy donors and 20 to 25 ankylosing spondylitis patients. Broader findings and caveats from the paper: The disease-linked clones showed a CD8+ phenotype and occurred at relatively low frequencies in peripheral blood. Blood from ankylosing spondylitis patients appeared to be characterized by a TCR beta motif made up of eight highly homologous amino acid variants. Some TCR beta motif variants had previously been reported in synovial fluid and blood of reactive arthritis patients, which suggested common disease-initiation mechanisms. According to the report, matched synovial fluid samples from ankylosing spondylitis patients were significantly enriched for the disease-linked clones.

Sequencing used an Illumina HiSeq 2500. TCR beta libraries were prepared by quantitative 5'-RACE with molecular barcodes. In the authors' own workflow: To identify disease-linked TCR variants, a new computational method was used, one built on a probabilistic model of VDJ rearrangement. TCRdb reprocessing: public reads trimmed at Q25 with fastp, clones called with MiXCR, in-frame beta chains kept. CDR3 protein sequences are deduplicated, and each keeps its most common genes and DNA. These V and J calls originate from TCRdb's pipeline instead of the authors' own analysis. The table for this sample lists 250,000 to 350,000 distinct CDR3 sequences; under 25% of them were counted only once. The top ten clones comprise 3.5% of the sample. CDR1 MNHNY and CDR2 SVGAGI are derived from the germline V gene (reference sequence). V lost 6 bases and J lost 4 bases, and the count of bases not matched to a germline gene is 17. From cysteine to phenylalanine, the CDR3 is 17 amino acids long. CDR3 DNA is the only sequence kept; it has 51 bases, read in frame from the first base.

Only a few counts were recorded for this clonotype. Its antigen is currently not known. It has no much larger one-base neighbor in the sample; base qualities were not kept. Sequenced sample: blood, either unsorted or a sorted T cell fraction (not recorded which). The clonotype comes from a female donor with ankylosing spondylitis or in good health (not recorded which). Recombination connected TRBV6-6 to TRBJ2-5, with 7 junctional bases fitting TRBD2. The encoded CDR3 is CASRKSGVAGLLETQYF. The DNA is as follows: TGTGCCAGCAGAAAAAGTGGGGTAGCGGGCCTCCTAGAGACCCAGTACTTC.